The sequence of this T cell receptor beta chain was determined in a study of T cell repertoires in cytomegalovirus infection. Overall study: Shared public TCR beta signatures pointed to both CMV infection and a matching HLA type. General study findings and limits: The study found HLA-C-restricted CMV-specific TCR beta clonotypes dominating the ex vivo response. Cumulative public TCR beta family frequency identified CMV carriers with the relevant HLA.

At least ten counts were recorded for this clonotype. Its specificity is unknown. The V gene end was trimmed by 0 bases and the J gene end by 4 bases; junction bases not matched to a gene: 4. Germline CDR1 and CDR2: SEHNR and FQNEAQ (reference sequence). This CDR3 is built from 15 residues. TCRdb re-called the reads through MiXCR, storing one row per CDR3 protein. The repertoire includes some 350,000 distinct CDR3 sequences, about a sixth of them detected once, and approximately 10% sits in the top ten. The rearrangement joins TRBV7-9 to TRBJ2-3, with TRBD1 identical over 7 bases. Sequencing used PBMCs. This sequence was found in a human donor in good health (CMV status not recorded). Some clones in this sample may be carry-over from other donors' samples. CDR3 nucleotides: TGTGCCAGCAGCTTAGCCGGGACAGTGGCAGATACGCAGTATTTT. It encodes CASSLAGTVADTQYF.